Following are 26 T cell receptor beta chains from one sample sequenced in a study of PD-1 blockade in classical Hodgkin lymphoma. Libraries were prepared by immunoSEQ multiplex PCR; TCRdb keeps only in-frame clonotypes and omits some of them. This table has almost 20,000 clones, approximately 76% appearing once. The time point denotes: cycle 4 day 1 (C4D1), after 5 to 7 weeks of nivolumab. Every patient was affected by relapse after autologous stem cell transplantation, while exposure to brentuximab vedotin was not uniform. The sequenced sample was peripheral blood mononuclear cells (PBMCs), obtained before the fourth cycle of nivolumab. These receptors all stem from a human donor with classical Hodgkin lymphoma.

V and J are TRBV1 and TRBJ2-5; TRBD1, as called in the table, went unchecked against the DNA. TRBV1 is given as a pseudogene. This CDR3 has 15 amino acids. CDR3 in DNA: TGCACCAGCAGCCAAGGCTACAACAGGGGCGAGACCCAGTACTTC. Protein: CTSSQGYNRGETQYF.

The V call is TRBV7-6, the J call TRBJ2-5, with D possibly called TRBD1 or TRBD2 (6 bases each). V was pared by 3 bases and J by 3 bases, with 14 bases between. The CDR3 length is 15 residues. CDR1 SGHVS and CDR2 FNYEAQ come from the germline V gene. The CDR3 spells CASSFTGRSEETQYF. DNA for the CDR3: TGTGCCAGCAGCTTTACAGGGAGGTCAGAAGAGACCCAGTACTTC.

The rearrangement joins TRBV7-7 to TRBJ1-1; D remains unclear. The CDR3 totals 13 residues. Germline V CDR1 and CDR2: SSHAT, FNYEAQ (reference sequence). Trimming cost V 3 bases and J 2 bases, with 7 bases left between them. DNA of the CDR3: TGTGCCAGCAGCTTGGACCTCAACACTGAAGCTTTCTTT. This codes for CASSLDLNTEAFF.

V usage is TRBV7-9 and J usage is TRBJ1-3; D call uncertain. V lost 6 bases and J lost 3, with 18 bases in between. CDR1 SEHNR and CDR2 FQNEAQ come from the germline V gene (reference sequence). The CDR3 runs 16 residues. The CDR3 region has the DNA TGTGCCAGCAGTCCGAACGAGGGAGGTTTTGGAAACACCATATATTTT. It translates to CASSPNEGGFGNTIYF.

J is TRBJ1-6 and V is TRBV5-1, with a tentative D call TRBD1 (5 bases). Germline V gene data show CDR1 as SGHRS and CDR2 as YFSETQ. The CDR3 sequence is 14 residues long. V was cut by 3 bases and J by 10 bases, with 14 bases left in between. CDR3 protein: CASSWTPWGSPLHF. The DNA of the CDR3 is TGCGCCAGCAGCTGGACACCCTGGGGATCACCCCTCCACTTT.

This rearrangement joins TRBV10-1 to TRBJ2-7, with a possible D match to TRBD2 (6 bases). The length of the CDR3 is 14 residues. CDR1 is WNHNN, CDR2 SYGVQD, per germline (reference sequence). With 2 bases removed from V and 7 bases from J, the gap between germline ends came to 15 bases. The CDR3 sequence: CASSERTTKGEQYF. The DNA of the CDR3 is TGCGCCAGCAGTGAGAGGACTACCAAGGGGGAGCAGTACTTC.

The J gene is TRBJ2-3, the V gene TRBV5-1; 16 bases are a match to TRBD2. Trimming took 4 bases from V and 4 from J; bases not matched to a gene: 9. This CDR3 comprises 18 residues. The germline V gene has CDR1 SGHRS and CDR2 YFSETQ. CDR3 in amino acids: CASSRGLAGGPRSDTQYF. The CDR3 region has the DNA TGCGCCAGCAGCCGGGGACTAGCGGGAGGGCCGCGGTCAGATACGCAGTATTTT.

This clone appeared a few times. The gene calls are TRBV25-1 and TRBJ2-5, with D possibly being TRBD1 (6 bases). Germline values: CDR1 MGHDK, CDR2 SYGVNS. V was cut by 7 bases and J by 4 bases, with 19 bases left in between. CDR3 length: 15 amino acids. CDR3 DNA sequence: TGTGCCAGCACCTCACACTGGCCCAGGGGAGAGACCCAGTACTTC. Protein sequence: CASTSHWPRGETQYF.

The count of this clone is one. The chain employs TRBV18 and TRBJ1-2, with a possible D match to TRBD1 (5 bases). The germline V and J ends were trimmed by 6 bases and 7 bases, with 15 bases remaining between them. From germline, CDR1 is KGHSH and CDR2 LQKENI. The CDR3 is 13 amino acids. The CDR3 coding sequence is TGTGCCAGCTCCTGGGACCCGCGGGTTGGCTACACCTTC. It encodes CASSWDPRVGYTF.

The V gene is TRBV9, the J gene TRBJ2-2; possible D gene TRBD1, 5 bases. Trimming took 4 bases from V and 2 from J, leaving 12 bases between them. Germline lookup yields CDR1 SGDLS and CDR2 YYNGEE. This CDR3 region has 15 residues. Written as DNA, the CDR3 is TGTGCCAGCAGCCCTGGACATACAAACACCGGGGAGCTGTTTTTT. As protein: CASSPGHTNTGELFF.

The V call is TRBV19, the J call TRBJ1-1; D unclear. This CDR3 has 15 amino acids. The germline CDR1 and CDR2 sequences are LNHDA and SQIVND (reference sequence). Trimming stripped 6 bases from V and 0 bases from J, with 14 bases between. The DNA of the CDR3 is TGTGCCAGTAGCCAAATGGGGTTGATGAACACTGAAGCTTTCTTT. Residues: CASSQMGLMNTEAFF.

J is TRBJ2-5 and V is TRBV10-1, with 7 bases lining up with TRBD2. The V segment lost 3 bases and the J segment 4 bases; nucleotides outside the gene matches: 11. CDR1 WNHNN and CDR2 SYGVQD come from the germline V gene (reference sequence). The CDR3 totals 16 residues. The CDR3 DNA is TGCGCCAGCAGTGAACGCGGGAGAGGAGCGGGAGAGACCCAGTACTTC. As protein: CASSERGRGAGETQYF.

The V and J genes are TRBV2 and TRBJ1-4; a possible D gene is TRBD1 (5 bases). The germline V gene has CDR1 SNHLY and CDR2 FYNNEI. The CDR3 contains 14 residues. V was shortened by 6 bases and J by 0 bases, with 8 bases between the two germline ends. The CDR3 DNA follows: TGTGCCAGCAGGGCGACAGCAACTAATGAAAAACTGTTTTTT. It encodes CASRATATNEKLFF. The variable domain in full, with the rest retrieved from reference TRBV2 and TRBJ1-4, is EPEVTQTPSHQVTQMGQEVILRCVPISNHLYFYWYRQILGQKVEFLVSFYNNEISEKSEIFDDQFSVERPDGSNFTLKIRSTKLEDSAMYFCASRATATNEKLFFGSGTQLSVL.

CDR3 region: CASSLTLYEQYF. The CDR3, as DNA: TGTGCCAGCAGCTTAACTCTCTACGAGCAGTACTTC. The V gene is TRBV5-5, the J gene TRBJ2-7; D is unclear. Germline assignment: CDR1 SGHKS and CDR2 YYEKEE (reference sequence). This CDR3 region has 12 residues. V was cut by 2 bases and J by 3 bases, with 6 bases left in between.

The chain links TRBV19 to TRBJ1-2, with 7 bases matching TRBD1. This CDR3 comprises 14 residues. Germline CDR1 and CDR2: LNHDA and SQIVND (reference sequence). The junction had 10 bases not matched to a gene; V was cut back by 3 bases and J by 9 bases. In DNA form, the CDR3 reads TGTGCCAGTAGTATCCCGGCGCTGGACAGGAGCTACACCTTC. It translates to CASSIPALDRSYTF.

The J gene is TRBJ1-1, the V gene TRBV7-9; 12 positions match TRBD1. V shed 3 bases, J shed 0 bases, and the junction held 5 bases outside the gene matches. The CDR3 sequence is 17 residues long. CDR1 and CDR2 (germline): SEHNR, FQNEAQ (reference sequence). The CDR3 region is CASSFRDRGRVNTEAFF. As DNA, the CDR3 is TGTGCCAGCAGCTTCCGGGACAGGGGGCGCGTGAACACTGAAGCTTTCTTT.

This clone was observed a few times. The chain combines TRBV29-1 with TRBJ2-4; no definite D call. V dropped 0 bases and J dropped 9 bases, with 12 bases sitting between them. Germline V gene sequence: CDR1 SQVTM, CDR2 ANQGSEA. CDR3 length: 13 residues. CDR3 DNA sequence: TGCAGCGTTGAAGATCCAGGCTCTGGCATTCAGTACTTC. It yields the protein CSVEDPGSGIQYF.

The rearrangement links TRBV2 to TRBJ1-2, with a tentative D call TRBD1 (6 bases). The CDR3 sequence is 14 residues long. The germline V gene encodes CDR1 SNHLY and CDR2 FYNNEI. V lost 8 bases and J lost 4, with 17 bases in between. Here the CDR3 reads CASESRGQSYGYTF. In nucleotides, the CDR3 is TGTGCCAGCGAGTCCAGGGGCCAAAGCTATGGCTACACCTTC.

The chain is built from TRBV14 and TRBJ1-1; D may be TRBD1 (6 bases). This CDR3 spans 13 amino acids. V was shortened by 1 base and J by 10 bases, with 13 bases between the two germline ends. CDR1 is SGHDN, CDR2 FVKESK, per germline. Written as DNA, the CDR3 is TGTGCCAGCAGCCAAGGAAGGGTAGGGGGAGCTTTCTTT. This sequence encodes CASSQGRVGGAFF.

The table lists this clone with a few counts. The gene calls are TRBV2 and TRBJ2-5; 8 bases are a match to TRBD1. With 3 bases clipped from V and 1 base from J, the junction kept 1 base outside the gene matches. This CDR3 has 14 amino acids. Germline V CDR1 and CDR2: SNHLY, FYNNEI. The CDR3 DNA reads TGTGCCAGCAGTGACGGGACAGGCCAAGAGACCCAGTACTTC. Its translation: CASSDGTGQETQYF.

CDR3: CASSPRVGRQNYGYTF. The CDR3 DNA reads TGTGCCAGCAGCCCTAGGGTGGGACGGCAGAACTATGGCTACACCTTC. The chain recombines TRBV7-8 with TRBJ1-2; maybe TRBD1 (5 bases). Germline CDR1 is SGHVS and CDR2 is FQNEAQ. The CDR3 consists of 16 residues. The V end was cut by 5 bases, the J end by 2 bases, with 18 bases between.

The chain is built from TRBV6-1 and TRBJ1-2; 8 bases map to TRBD1. Trimming removed 7 bases from V and 8 bases from J; junction bases left unmatched: 15. Germline-derived CDR1 and CDR2 are MNHNS and SASEGT. The CDR3 totals 15 residues. In nucleotides, the CDR3 is TGTGCCAGCACCCGGGATACGGACAGGGTGCGGGGCTACACCTTC. Its protein product is CASTRDTDRVRGYTF.

This clone was recorded once. The V call is TRBV7-6, the J call TRBJ2-1; possible D gene TRBD1, 5 bases. From germline, CDR1 is SGHVS and CDR2 FNYEAQ. CDR3 length equals 15 residues. The V end lost 1 base, the J end lost 2 bases, and 9 bases lay between the germline ends. The DNA for the CDR3 is TGTGCCAGCAGCTTAGGGGGCGGAGCCTACAATGAGCAGTTCTTC. Protein: CASSLGGGAYNEQFF. The full variable domain, its missing parts supplied by reference TRBV7-6 and TRBJ2-1, is GAGVSQSPRYKVTKRGQDVALRCDPISGHVSLYWYRQALGQGPEFLTYFNYEAQQDKSGLPNDRFSAERPEGSISTLTIQRTEQRDSAMYRCASSLGGGAYNEQFFGPGTRLTVL.

This chain joins TRBV28 and TRBJ2-1, with 10 bases matching TRBD2. The junction had 6 bases not matched to a gene; V was cut back by 2 bases and J by 8 bases. The CDR3 consists of 15 residues. CDR1 MDHEN and CDR2 SYDVKM come from the germline V gene. This CDR3 reads CASSLASGGPDEQFF. CDR3 nucleotide sequence: TGTGCCAGCAGTTTAGCTAGCGGGGGCCCGGATGAGCAGTTCTTC.

In its sample, this clone was seen a few times. The chain recombines TRBV27 with TRBJ2-7; 8 bases align to TRBD1. The CDR3 has 14 amino acids. Unmatched junction bases numbered 10, after V lost 5 bases and J lost 7 bases. Germline V gene sequence: CDR1 MNHEY, CDR2 SMNVEV (reference sequence). CDR3 in DNA: TGTGCCAGCAGTCCGTGGACAGGGAGTGGGGAGCAGTACTTC. This codes for CASSPWTGSGEQYF.

This clone was seen only once. J is TRBJ2-5 and V is TRBV7-7; possible D gene TRBD1, 5 bases. The CDR3 extends over 15 amino acids. Germline CDR1 SSHAT, CDR2 FNYEAQ (reference sequence). Trimming took 5 bases from V and 3 from J, leaving 16 bases between them. This CDR3 reads CASSPYGAAEETQYF. The CDR3 DNA is TGTGCCAGCAGCCCATATGGGGCAGCCGAAGAGACCCAGTACTTC.